Below are 24 T cell receptor beta chains sequenced from a single sample in a study of T cells in tumors after PD-1 blockade. Assay used: immunoSEQ multiplex PCR; TCRdb lists only in-frame clones, some missing. The table has 1,500 to 2,000 clones, roughly 74% seen once. Sequenced material: tumor tissue, taken after anti-PD-1 treatment. The receptors derive from a human donor with basal cell carcinoma.

The V gene is TRBV4-2, the J gene TRBJ2-1, with a weak D call TRBD1 (5 bases). CDR3 length: 12 amino acids. V was trimmed by 2 bases and J by 15 bases, leaving 14 bases between them. From germline, CDR1 is LGHNA and CDR2 YNFKEQ. CDR3: CASSQTGYERFF. CDR3 bases: TGTGCCAGCAGCCAAACAGGATATGAACGGTTCTTC.

The V call is TRBV2, the J call TRBJ2-7; D gene unclear. Germline CDR1 and CDR2: SNHLY and FYNNEI. V was trimmed by 6 bases and J by 5 bases, leaving 20 bases between them. CDR3 length equals 15 residues. The CDR3, as DNA: TGTGCCAGCAGGCGAGACTCGACTGGCCCGCACGAGCAGTACTTC. This sequence encodes CASRRDSTGPHEQYF.

The chain couples TRBV14 to TRBJ2-2, with D perhaps matching TRBD1 (5 bases). Trimming removed 1 base from V and 3 bases from J, with 15 bases in between. This CDR3 is 17 amino acids long. Germline assignment: CDR1 SGHDN and CDR2 FVKESK. The CDR3: CASSQGKGRADTGELFF. CDR3 in DNA: TGTGCCAGCAGCCAAGGAAAGGGCAGGGCGGACACCGGGGAGCTGTTTTTT.

V gene TRBV5-1 combines with J gene TRBJ2-7, with 12 bases fitting TRBD2. Trimming cost V 7 bases and J 5 bases; bases outside gene matches: 7. CDR3 size: 14 residues. Germline loops: CDR1 SGHRS, CDR2 YFSETQ. CDR3 bases: TGCGCCAGCCAAGACCTAGCGGGGGGGAACGAGCAGTACTTC. Translation gives CASQDLAGGNEQYF.

The rearrangement uses TRBV28 and TRBJ2-2; TRBD1 is a possible D gene (6 bases). The CDR3 runs to 16 residues. Germline V gene sequence: CDR1 MDHEN, CDR2 SYDVKM. Trimming shortened V by 4 bases and J by 7 bases, and 19 bases separated the two germline ends. CDR3 residues: CASSSPESGERGELFF. In DNA form, the CDR3 reads TGTGCCAGCAGTTCCCCCGAATCAGGGGAACGCGGGGAGCTGTTTTTT.

With respect to this clone: A junction boundary mismatches the germline segment, possibly from a read error. In DNA, the CDR3 is TGTGCCAGCAGATTAACTTCCGGACTAGCTGCGAACACCGGGGAGCTGTTTTTT. Its translation is CASRLTSGLAANTGELFF. The chain couples TRBV7-3 to TRBJ2-2, with 8 nucleotides matching TRBD2. The CDR3 covers 18 residues. Germline V gene sequence: CDR1 SGHTA, CDR2 FQGTGA.

The chain employs TRBV5-1 and TRBJ1-5; TRBD1 matches at 7 bases. This CDR3 contains 15 residues. Germline CDR1 reads SGHRS; CDR2 reads YFSETQ. The ends lost 4 bases at V and 4 bases at J; junction bases unmatched: 8. CDR3 coding DNA: TGCGCCAGCAGCCCCGTGGCAGGGGGGAATCAGCCCCAGCATTTT. Residues: CASSPVAGGNQPQHF.

This chain links TRBV6-6 with TRBJ1-2; no clear D. This CDR3 contains 14 residues. The germline V gene has CDR1 MNHNY and CDR2 SVGAGI (reference sequence). V shed 0 bases and J shed 6 bases, with 11 bases lying between them. The CDR3 DNA reads as TGTGCCAGCAGTTACTCGGTCAGTAGCGATGGCTACACCTTC. It yields the protein CASSYSVSSDGYTF.

J is TRBJ1-5 and V is TRBV4-1; D is perhaps TRBD1 (6 bases). Per germline, CDR1 MGHRA and CDR2 YSYEKL. The CDR3 spans 15 residues. The V gene lost 0 bases and the J gene lost 9 bases, with 15 bases spanning the gap. The CDR3 DNA reads TGCGCCAGCAGCCAAGATCCGGGAACCAGGGGGCCCCAGCATTTT. Its translation is CASSQDPGTRGPQHF.

This clone is a singleton in its sample. The J gene is TRBJ2-5, the V gene TRBV28, with 7 bases aligning to TRBD1. The V segment lost 6 bases and the J segment 2 bases; nucleotides outside the gene matches: 3. The CDR3 length is 13 residues. Germline V lookup: CDR1 MDHEN, CDR2 SYDVKM. The chain's CDR3 is CASRGRGQETQYF. CDR3 DNA: TGTGCCAGCAGGGGCAGGGGGCAAGAGACCCAGTACTTC.

The V and J genes are TRBV7-9 and TRBJ2-1, with D hard to call. Germline loops: CDR1 SEHNR, CDR2 FQNEAQ (reference sequence). The V gene lost 3 bases and the J gene lost 4 bases, with 13 bases spanning the gap. The CDR3 loop spans 15 amino acids. CDR3 loop: CASSFFSGAYNEQFF. CDR3 DNA: TGTGCCAGCAGCTTTTTCAGTGGAGCTTACAATGAGCAGTTCTTC.

This chain uses TRBV6-1 with TRBJ2-4; tentatively, D is TRBD2 (5 bases). V was cut by 3 bases and J by 9 bases, with 15 bases left in between. This CDR3 spans 14 amino acids. Germline V CDR1 and CDR2: MNHNS, SASEGT. CDR3: CASSEDRGGGIQYF. The CDR3 nucleotides read TGTGCCAGCAGTGAGGATCGGGGTGGTGGCATTCAGTACTTC.

This clone has just one count. This sequence joins TRBV9 and TRBJ1-6; D is unclear. The ends were cut back, 2 bases at V and 10 bases at J, with 13 bases in the middle. This CDR3 comprises 14 residues. Germline CDR1 SGDLS, CDR2 YYNGEE. The CDR3: CASSVGGFRSPLHF. DNA for the CDR3: TGTGCCAGCAGCGTCGGAGGGTTTCGCTCACCCCTCCACTTT.

The chain links TRBV5-5 to TRBJ1-4; D is unclear. The CDR3 runs 10 residues. Germline V CDR1 and CDR2: SGHKS, YYEKEE (reference sequence). The ends were cut back, 5 bases at V and 8 bases at J, with 4 bases in the middle. DNA of the CDR3: TGTGCCAGCAGAGGGGAAAAACTGTTTTTT. Amino acids: CASRGEKLFF. Filled out from reference TRBV5-5 and TRBJ1-4, the complete variable domain reads DAGVTQSPTHLIKTRGQQVTLRCSPISGHKSVSWYQQVLGQGPQFIFQYYEKEERGRGNFPDRFSARQFPNYSSELNVNALLLGDSALYLCASRGEKLFFGSGTQLSVL.

The rearrangement joins TRBV28 to TRBJ2-1, with 11 bases lining up with TRBD1. CDR1 is MDHEN, CDR2 SYDVKM, per germline. CDR3 length equals 15 residues. CDR3 in amino acids: CTHGTGGVTYNEQFF. The CDR3 DNA is TGTACACACGGGACAGGGGGTGTTACTTACAATGAGCAGTTCTTC.

The V gene is TRBV5-6, the J gene TRBJ1-1; maybe TRBD1 (5 bases). Germline-derived CDR1 and CDR2 are SGHDT and YYEEEE. The CDR3 totals 14 residues. V was shortened by 0 bases and J by 6 bases, with 12 bases between the two germline ends. For the CDR3, the DNA is TGTGCCAGCAGCTTGGGGGGCGGGACGGCTGAAGCTTTCTTT. Translation gives CASSLGGGTAEAFF.

This rearrangement joins TRBV28 to TRBJ1-4; possibly TRBD1 for D (5 bases). CDR1 is MDHEN and CDR2 is SYDVKM in the germline V gene. Trimming cost V 3 bases and J 3 bases, with 8 bases left between them. The CDR3 has 14 residues. CDR3 loop: CASSLGTANEKLFF. CDR3 nucleotide sequence: TGTGCCAGCAGTTTGGGGACTGCTAATGAAAAACTGTTTTTT.

This clone was found a few times. One end of the junction varies from germline; a read error may be responsible. V and J are TRBV3-1 (or the pseudogene TRBV3-2) and TRBJ2-4, with TRBD2 matching over 9 bases. CDR3 length equals 14 residues. Germline V lookup: CDR1 LGHDT, CDR2 YNNKEL (reference sequence). CDR3: CASSQSRGTSLLNF. The CDR3 DNA reads as TGTGCCAGCAGCCAAAGCCGGGGGACTAGCCTATTGAACTTC.

V usage is TRBV27 and J usage is TRBJ2-7; D call uncertain. CDR3 size: 16 residues. V was cut by 0 bases and J by 3 bases, with 15 bases left in between. Germline-derived CDR1 and CDR2 are MNHEY and SMNVEV (reference sequence). DNA of the CDR3: TGTGCCAGCAGTTTATCTTCCCTAGGCCCAAGCTACGAGCAGTACTTC. It encodes CASSLSSLGPSYEQYF.

The CDR3 nucleotides are TGTGCCAGCAGCGGCGGACAGGGGGCCAATACGCCAAATTCACCCCTCCACTTT. This encodes CASSGGQGANTPNSPLHF. This chain connects TRBV9 to TRBJ1-6, with 11 bases matching TRBD1. The CDR3 sequence is 18 residues long. The ends lost 3 bases at V and 7 bases at J; junction bases unmatched: 12. Germline CDR1 and CDR2: SGDLS and YYNGEE. Using reference TRBV9 and TRBJ1-6 for the parts outside the CDR3, the full variable domain is DSGVTQTPKHLITATGQRVTLRCSPRSGDLSVYWYQQSLDQGLQFLIQYYNGEERAKGNILERFSAQQFPDLHSELNLSSLELGDSALYFCASSGGQGANTPNSPLHFGNGTRLTVT.

The rearrangement uses TRBV5-5 and TRBJ2-7; no firm D call. V lost 0 bases and J 3 bases, leaving 10 bases between the germline ends. CDR3 length equals 14 residues. Germline V gene sequence: CDR1 SGHKS, CDR2 YYEKEE (reference sequence). The CDR3 reads CASSLDGRSYEQYF. DNA for the CDR3: TGTGCCAGCAGCTTGGACGGACGCAGCTACGAGCAGTACTTC.

This clone was counted a single time. The chain has TRBV19 and TRBJ2-1; D is unresolved. V dropped 6 bases and J dropped 10 bases, with 10 bases sitting between them. This CDR3 is 11 amino acids long. Germline V gene data show CDR1 as LNHDA and CDR2 as SQIVND (reference sequence). The CDR3 spells CASSSAWEQFF. CDR3 nucleotide sequence: TGTGCCAGTAGCTCCGCCTGGGAGCAGTTCTTC.

The chain has TRBV12-3 or TRBV12-4 and TRBJ2-1; possibly TRBD2 for D (5 bases). Trimming removed 7 bases at V and 4 bases at J, with 11 bases between. CDR3 length equals 13 residues. CDR3 region: CASTMDSYNEQFF. CDR3 DNA sequence: TGTGCCAGCACCATGGACTCGTACAATGAGCAGTTCTTC.

The chain recombines TRBV7-9 with TRBJ1-2; D call uncertain. The V end lost 5 bases, the J end lost 4 bases, and 11 bases lay between the germline ends. CDR1 is SEHNR, CDR2 FQNEAQ, per germline (reference sequence). The CDR3 consists of 13 residues. The CDR3 reads CASSRGSGYGYTF. Here the CDR3 DNA reads TGTGCCAGCAGCCGCGGGTCGGGCTATGGCTACACCTTC.